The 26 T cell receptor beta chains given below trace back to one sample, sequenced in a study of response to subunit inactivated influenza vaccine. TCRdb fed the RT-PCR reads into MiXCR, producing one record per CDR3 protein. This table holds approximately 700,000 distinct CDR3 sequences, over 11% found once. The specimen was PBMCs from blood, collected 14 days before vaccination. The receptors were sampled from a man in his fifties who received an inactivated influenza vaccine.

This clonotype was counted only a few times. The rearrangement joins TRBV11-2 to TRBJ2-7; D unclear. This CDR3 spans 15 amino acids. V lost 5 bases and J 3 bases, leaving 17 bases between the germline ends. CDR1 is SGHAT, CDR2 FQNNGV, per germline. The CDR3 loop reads CASSVSTSRSYEQYF. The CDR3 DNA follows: TGTGCCAGCAGCGTGAGCACGTCCCGGAGCTACGAGCAGTACTTC. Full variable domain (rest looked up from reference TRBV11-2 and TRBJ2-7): EAGVAQSPRYKIIEKRQSVAFWCNPISGHATLYWYQQILGQGPKLLIQFQNNGVVDDSQLPKDRFSAERLKGVDSTLKIQPAKLEDSAVYLCASSVSTSRSYEQYFGPGTRLTVT.

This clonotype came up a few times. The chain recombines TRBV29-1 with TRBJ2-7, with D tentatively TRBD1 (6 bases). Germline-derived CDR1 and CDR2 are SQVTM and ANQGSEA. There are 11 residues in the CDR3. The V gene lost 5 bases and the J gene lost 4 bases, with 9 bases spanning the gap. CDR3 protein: CSVLDSYEQYF. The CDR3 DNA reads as TGCAGCGTTCTGGACAGTTACGAGCAGTACTTC.

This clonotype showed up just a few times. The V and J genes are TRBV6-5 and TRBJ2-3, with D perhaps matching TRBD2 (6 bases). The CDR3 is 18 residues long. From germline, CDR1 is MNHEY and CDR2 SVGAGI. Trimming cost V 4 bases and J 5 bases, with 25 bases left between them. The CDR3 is CASSSSVFRGVFIDTQYF. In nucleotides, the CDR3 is TGTGCCAGCAGTTCCAGCGTTTTCCGCGGGGTTTTTATAGATACGCAGTATTTT.

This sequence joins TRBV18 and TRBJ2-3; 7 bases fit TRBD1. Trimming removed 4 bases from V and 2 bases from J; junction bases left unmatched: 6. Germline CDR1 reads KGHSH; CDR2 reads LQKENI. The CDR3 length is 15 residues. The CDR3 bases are TGTGCCAGCTCACGGGAGACAGGGAACACAGATACGCAGTATTTT. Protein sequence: CASSRETGNTDTQYF.

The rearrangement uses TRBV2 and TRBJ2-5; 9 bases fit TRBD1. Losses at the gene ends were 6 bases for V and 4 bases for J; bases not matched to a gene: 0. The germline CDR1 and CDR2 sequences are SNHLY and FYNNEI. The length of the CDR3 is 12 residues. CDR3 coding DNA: TGTGCCAGCAGGGACAGGGGAGAGACCCAGTACTTC. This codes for CASRDRGETQYF.

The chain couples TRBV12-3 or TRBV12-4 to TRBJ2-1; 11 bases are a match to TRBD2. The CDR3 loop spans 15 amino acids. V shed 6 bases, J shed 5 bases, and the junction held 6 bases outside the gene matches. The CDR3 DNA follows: TGTGCCAGCAGCCTTAGCGGGGGGGGTCACAATGAGCAGTTCTTC. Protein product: CASSLSGGGHNEQFF.

The CDR3 DNA reads as TGTGCCAGCAGCTCAGAGACCGGGACTAGAACATTCTTC. Its protein is CASSSETGTRTFF. This chain connects TRBV7-9 to TRBJ2-1, with TRBD2 matching 8 bases. The germline V gene encodes CDR1 SEHNR and CDR2 FQNEAQ (reference sequence). This CDR3 has 13 residues. J was trimmed by 16 bases and V by 4 bases; bases with no gene match: 12.

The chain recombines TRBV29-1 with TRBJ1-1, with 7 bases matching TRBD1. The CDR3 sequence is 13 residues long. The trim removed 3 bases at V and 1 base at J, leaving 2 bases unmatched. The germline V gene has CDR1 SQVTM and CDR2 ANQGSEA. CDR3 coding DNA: TGCAGCGTTGACGGGACAGCGAACACTGAAGCTTTCTTT. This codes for CSVDGTANTEAFF.

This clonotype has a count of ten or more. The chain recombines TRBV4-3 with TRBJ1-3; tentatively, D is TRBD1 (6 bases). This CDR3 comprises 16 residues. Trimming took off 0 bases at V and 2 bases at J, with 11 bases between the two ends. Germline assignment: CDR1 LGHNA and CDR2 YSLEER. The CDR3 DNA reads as TGCGCCAGCAGCCAAGATGGGGGGCTTGCTGGAAACACCATATATTTT. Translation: CASSQDGGLAGNTIYF.

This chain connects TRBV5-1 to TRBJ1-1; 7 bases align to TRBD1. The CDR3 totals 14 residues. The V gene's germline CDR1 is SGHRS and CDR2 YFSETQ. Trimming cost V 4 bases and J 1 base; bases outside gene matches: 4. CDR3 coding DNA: TGCGCCAGCAGCGTGGGACAGCCGAACACTGAAGCTTTCTTT. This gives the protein CASSVGQPNTEAFF. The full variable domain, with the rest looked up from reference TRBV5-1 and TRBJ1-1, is KAGVTQTPRYLIKTRGQQVTLSCSPISGHRSVSWYQQTPGQGLQFLFEYFSETQRNKGNFPGRFSGRQFSNSRSEMNVSTLELGDSALYLCASSVGQPNTEAFFGQGTRLTVV.

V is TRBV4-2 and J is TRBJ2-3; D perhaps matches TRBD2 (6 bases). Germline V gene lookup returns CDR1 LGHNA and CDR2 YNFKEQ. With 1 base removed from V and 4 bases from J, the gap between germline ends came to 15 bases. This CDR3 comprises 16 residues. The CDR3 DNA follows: TGTGCCAGCAGCCAAGGGCACAACACGGGGGCAGATACGCAGTATTTT. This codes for CASSQGHNTGADTQYF.

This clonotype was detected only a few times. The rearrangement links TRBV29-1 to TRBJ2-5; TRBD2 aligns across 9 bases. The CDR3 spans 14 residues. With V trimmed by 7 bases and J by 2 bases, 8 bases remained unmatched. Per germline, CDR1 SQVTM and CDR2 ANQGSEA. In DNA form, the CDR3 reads TGCAGCGCCAAGCAGCGGGGGGCTCAAGAGACCCAGTACTTC. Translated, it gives CSAKQRGAQETQYF.

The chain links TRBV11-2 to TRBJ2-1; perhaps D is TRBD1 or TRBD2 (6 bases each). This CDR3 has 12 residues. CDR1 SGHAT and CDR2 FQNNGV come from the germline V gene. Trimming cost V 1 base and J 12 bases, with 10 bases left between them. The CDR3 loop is CASSLGGAGQFF. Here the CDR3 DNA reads TGTGCCAGCAGCTTAGGGGGGGCGGGGCAGTTCTTC.

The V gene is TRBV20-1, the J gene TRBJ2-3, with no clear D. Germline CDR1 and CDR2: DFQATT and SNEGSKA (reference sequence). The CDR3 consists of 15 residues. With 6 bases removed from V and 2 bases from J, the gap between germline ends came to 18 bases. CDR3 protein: CSAPWPGQFTDTQYF. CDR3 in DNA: TGCAGTGCCCCATGGCCGGGTCAGTTCACAGATACGCAGTATTTT.

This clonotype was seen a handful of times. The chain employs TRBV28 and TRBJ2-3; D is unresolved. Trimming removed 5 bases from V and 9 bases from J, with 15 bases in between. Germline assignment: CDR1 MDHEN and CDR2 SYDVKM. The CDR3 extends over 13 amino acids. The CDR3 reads CASSVGHPVTQYF. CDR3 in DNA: TGTGCCAGCAGTGTGGGCCACCCGGTGACGCAGTATTTT.

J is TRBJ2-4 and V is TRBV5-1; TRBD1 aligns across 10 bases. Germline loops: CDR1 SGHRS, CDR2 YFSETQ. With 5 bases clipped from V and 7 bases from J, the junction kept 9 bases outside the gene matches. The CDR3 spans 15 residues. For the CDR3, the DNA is TGCGCCAGCAGAATAGACAGGGGGCCGTGGAACATTCAGTACTTC. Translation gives CASRIDRGPWNIQYF.

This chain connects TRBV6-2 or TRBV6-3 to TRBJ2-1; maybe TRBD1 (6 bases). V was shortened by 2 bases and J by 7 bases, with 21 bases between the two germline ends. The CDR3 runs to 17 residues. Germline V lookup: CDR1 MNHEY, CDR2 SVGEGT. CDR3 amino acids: CASSYPVLSYQGNEQFF. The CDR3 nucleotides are TGTGCCAGCAGTTACCCAGTACTCAGCTACCAGGGGAATGAGCAGTTCTTC.

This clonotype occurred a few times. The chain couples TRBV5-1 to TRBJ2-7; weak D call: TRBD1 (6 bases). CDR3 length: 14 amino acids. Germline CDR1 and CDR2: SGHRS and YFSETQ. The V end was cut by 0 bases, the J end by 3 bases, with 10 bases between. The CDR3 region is CASSLGDILYEQYF. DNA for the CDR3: TGCGCCAGCAGCTTGGGGGACATACTCTACGAGCAGTACTTC. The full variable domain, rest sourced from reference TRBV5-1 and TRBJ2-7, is KAGVTQTPRYLIKTRGQQVTLSCSPISGHRSVSWYQQTPGQGLQFLFEYFSETQRNKGNFPGRFSGRQFSNSRSEMNVSTLELGDSALYLCASSLGDILYEQYFGPGTRLTVT.

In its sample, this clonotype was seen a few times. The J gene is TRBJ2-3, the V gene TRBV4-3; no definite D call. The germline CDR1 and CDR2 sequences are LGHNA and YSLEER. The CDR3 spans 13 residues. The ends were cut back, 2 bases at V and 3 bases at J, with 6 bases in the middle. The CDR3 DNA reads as TGCGCCAGCAGCCAATTTCCTACAGATACGCAGTATTTT. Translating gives CASSQFPTDTQYF.

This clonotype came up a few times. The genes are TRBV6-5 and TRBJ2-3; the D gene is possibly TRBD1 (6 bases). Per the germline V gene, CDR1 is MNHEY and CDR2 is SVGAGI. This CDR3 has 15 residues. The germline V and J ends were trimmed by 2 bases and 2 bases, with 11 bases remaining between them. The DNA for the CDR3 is TGTGCCAGCAGTTACACAGGACAGACCACAGATACGCAGTATTTT. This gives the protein CASSYTGQTTDTQYF.

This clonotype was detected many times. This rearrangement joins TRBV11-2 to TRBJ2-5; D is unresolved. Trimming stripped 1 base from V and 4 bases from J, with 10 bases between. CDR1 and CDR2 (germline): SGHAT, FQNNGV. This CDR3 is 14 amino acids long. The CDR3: CASSLGMGSETQYF. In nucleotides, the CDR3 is TGTGCCAGCAGCTTAGGGATGGGATCAGAGACCCAGTACTTC.

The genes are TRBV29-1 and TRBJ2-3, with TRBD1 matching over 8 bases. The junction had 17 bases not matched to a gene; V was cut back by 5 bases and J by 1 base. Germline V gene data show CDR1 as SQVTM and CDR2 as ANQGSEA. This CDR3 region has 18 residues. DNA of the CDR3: TGCAGCGTTTCCCGTATACAGGGGGAAATAGTTGGCACAGATACGCAGTATTTT. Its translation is CSVSRIQGEIVGTDTQYF.

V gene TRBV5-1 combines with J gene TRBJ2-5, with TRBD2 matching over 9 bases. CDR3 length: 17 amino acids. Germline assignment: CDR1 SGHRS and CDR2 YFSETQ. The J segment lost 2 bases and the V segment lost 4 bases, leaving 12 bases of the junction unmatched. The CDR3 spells CASSLEIAGVMQETQYF. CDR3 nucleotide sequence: TGCGCCAGCAGCCTGGAGATAGCGGGAGTGATGCAAGAGACCCAGTACTTC.

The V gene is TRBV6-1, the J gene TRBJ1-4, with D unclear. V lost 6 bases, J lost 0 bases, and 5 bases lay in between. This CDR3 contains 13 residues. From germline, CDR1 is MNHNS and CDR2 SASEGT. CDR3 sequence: CASRTATNEKLFF. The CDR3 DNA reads TGTGCCAGCAGGACTGCAACTAATGAAAAACTGTTTTTT.

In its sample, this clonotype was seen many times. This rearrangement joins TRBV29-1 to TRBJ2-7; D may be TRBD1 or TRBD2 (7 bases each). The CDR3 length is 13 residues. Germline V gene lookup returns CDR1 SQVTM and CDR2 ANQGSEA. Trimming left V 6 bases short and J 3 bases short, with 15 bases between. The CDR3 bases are TGCAGCGTGGCAGGGGGGGGAGTCTACGAGCAGTACTTC. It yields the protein CSVAGGGVYEQYF.

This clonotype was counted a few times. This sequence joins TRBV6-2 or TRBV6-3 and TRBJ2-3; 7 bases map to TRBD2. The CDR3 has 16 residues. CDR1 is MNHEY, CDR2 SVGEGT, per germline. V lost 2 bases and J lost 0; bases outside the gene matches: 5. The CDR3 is CASSYERGRSTDTQYF. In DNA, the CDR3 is TGTGCCAGCAGTTACGAGCGGGGAAGGAGCACAGATACGCAGTATTTT.